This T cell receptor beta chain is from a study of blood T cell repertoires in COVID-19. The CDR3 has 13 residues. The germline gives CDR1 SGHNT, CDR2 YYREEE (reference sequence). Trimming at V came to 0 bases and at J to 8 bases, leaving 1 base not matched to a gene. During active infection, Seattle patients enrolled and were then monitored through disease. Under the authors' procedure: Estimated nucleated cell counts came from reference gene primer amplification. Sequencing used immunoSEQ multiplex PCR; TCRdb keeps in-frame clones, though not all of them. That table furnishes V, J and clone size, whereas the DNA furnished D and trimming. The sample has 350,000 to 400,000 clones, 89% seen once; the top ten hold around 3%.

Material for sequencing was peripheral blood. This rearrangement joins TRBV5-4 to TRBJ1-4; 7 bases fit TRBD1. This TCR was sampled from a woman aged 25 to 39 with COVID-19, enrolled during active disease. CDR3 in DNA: TGTGCCAGCAGCTTGGACAGGGGAGAAAAACTGTTTTTT. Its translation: CASSLDRGEKLFF.